Presented here are 19 T cell receptor beta chains from one specimen sequenced in a study of OX40 agonist ivuxolimab in advanced cancers. TCRdb keeps only in-frame clones here, not all; method: immunoSEQ multiplex PCR. The sample records about 59,000 clones, 75% to 90% being singletons. The source was CD4+ or CD8+ T cells sorted from blood, collected in a trial of the OX40 agonist ivuxolimab. These receptors came from an adult with an advanced solid tumor such as melanoma, head and neck, liver or kidney cancer.

This clone was seen only once. The rearrangement links TRBV5-1 to TRBJ2-1, with TRBD2 matching 7 bases. The length of the CDR3 is 18 residues. Trimming took 4 bases from V and 4 from J; bases not matched to a gene: 17. The germline gives CDR1 SGHRS, CDR2 YFSETQ. CDR3: CASSPQEGRDWTYNEQFF. CDR3 in DNA: TGCGCCAGCAGCCCGCAAGAGGGGAGGGACTGGACTTACAATGAGCAGTTCTTC.

The genes are TRBV9 and TRBJ2-1; no clear D gene. The CDR3 covers 12 residues. V lost 3 bases, J lost 6 bases, and 7 bases lay in between. Per the germline V gene, CDR1 is SGDLS and CDR2 is YYNGEE. Here the CDR3 DNA reads TGTGCCAGCAGCGCAAGCCTCAATGAGCAGTTCTTC. It encodes CASSASLNEQFF.

This clone was detected a few times. The V and J genes are TRBV21-1 and TRBJ1-2; the listed D gene, TRBD1, was not tested against the DNA. TRBV21-1 is a listed pseudogene. The CDR3 totals 16 residues. CDR3 sequence (DNA): TGTGCCAGCAGCAAGCGACAGGGAATGGTTCTGAATGGCTACACCTTC. Its protein is CASSKRQGMVLNGYTF.

The chain employs TRBV6-5 and TRBJ1-3; 9 bases agree with TRBD1. Germline trimming cut 2 bases from V and 8 bases from J; bases unmatched to any gene: 7. The V gene's germline CDR1 is MNHEY and CDR2 SVGAGI. The CDR3 consists of 15 residues. The CDR3, as DNA: TGTGCCAGCAGTTACGAGGGACAGGGAGAAGACACCATATATTTT. Its protein is CASSYEGQGEDTIYF.

V usage is TRBV10-3 and J usage is TRBJ1-3; no clear D gene. V lost 0 bases, J lost 8 bases, and 8 bases lay in between. The germline V gene has CDR1 ENHRY and CDR2 SYGVKD. There are 13 residues in the CDR3. The CDR3 DNA reads TGTGCCATCAGTGAGTCGGTGAGGGACACCATATATTTT. This encodes CAISESVRDTIYF.

The rearrangement links TRBV19 to TRBJ1-1; 10 bases map to TRBD1. This CDR3 contains 15 residues. CDR1 LNHDA and CDR2 SQIVND come from the germline V gene (reference sequence). V dropped 6 bases and J dropped 6; count of bases not matched to a gene: 10. The CDR3 DNA follows: TGTGCCAGTAGGAATCCCCCGGGACAGGGGTCTGAAGCTTTCTTT. Translating gives CASRNPPGQGSEAFF.

V and J are TRBV7-9 and TRBJ1-5; 7 positions agree with TRBD1. With V trimmed by 1 base and J by 3 bases, 3 bases remained unmatched. The CDR3 is 15 amino acids. CDR1 SEHNR and CDR2 FQNEAQ come from the germline V gene (reference sequence). The CDR3 bases are TGTGCCAGCAGCTTAGGGACAGGAAACAATCAGCCCCAGCATTTT. Amino acids: CASSLGTGNNQPQHF. The full variable domain, in which reference TRBV7-9 and TRBJ1-5 provide the parts outside the CDR3, is DTGVSQNPRHKITKRGQNVTFRCDPISEHNRLYWYRQTLGQGPEFLTYFQNEAQLEKSRLLSDRFSAERPKGSFSTLEIQRTEQGDSAMYLCASSLGTGNNQPQHFGDGTRLSIL.

The genes are TRBV7-2 and TRBJ1-2; 7 nucleotides line up with TRBD1. The CDR3 contains 15 residues. The trim removed 5 bases at V and 7 bases at J, leaving 13 bases unmatched. CDR1 is SGHTA, CDR2 FQGNSA, per germline. The CDR3 DNA follows: TGTGCCAGCAGCCCCCGGGACAGATATTCGGGTGGCTACACCTTC. Protein: CASSPRDRYSGGYTF.

The rearrangement links TRBV29-1 to TRBJ2-1, with 8 nucleotides matching TRBD2. With 6 bases clipped from V and 4 bases from J, the junction kept 11 bases outside the gene matches. CDR3 size: 15 residues. From germline, CDR1 is SQVTM and CDR2 ANQGSEA. CDR3 region: CSVSTGRGGYNEQFF. Here the CDR3 DNA reads TGCAGCGTGTCTACGGGACGGGGGGGATACAATGAGCAGTTCTTC.

In nucleotides, the CDR3 is TGTGCCAGCAGACCAGCAGGGTACGGCAATCAGCCCCAGCATTTT. Amino acids: CASRPAGYGNQPQHF. J is TRBJ1-5 and V is TRBV6-5; a weak D match, TRBD1 (5 bases). The CDR3 has 15 amino acids. Germline CDR1 reads MNHEY; CDR2 reads SVGAGI. Trimming removed 6 bases at V and 2 bases at J, with 14 bases between.

The chain links TRBV19 to TRBJ2-3; D remains unclear. The germline gives CDR1 LNHDA, CDR2 SQIVND (reference sequence). Trimming shortened V by 5 bases and J by 1 base, and 7 bases separated the two germline ends. The CDR3 contains 13 residues. CDR3 DNA: TGTGCCAGTAGTGACACCCGCACAGATACGCAGTATTTT. Its translation is CASSDTRTDTQYF.

The chain recombines TRBV2 with TRBJ1-2, with D hard to call. In germline, CDR1 is SNHLY, CDR2 FYNNEI. Trimming pared 6 bases from V and 4 bases from J, leaving 15 bases between. This CDR3 has 14 amino acids. DNA of the CDR3: TGTGCCAGCAGAAACGACGGGGAGGGCTATGGCTACACCTTC. Its translation: CASRNDGEGYGYTF. The full variable domain, with the rest looked up from reference TRBV2 and TRBJ1-2, is EPEVTQTPSHQVTQMGQEVILRCVPISNHLYFYWYRQILGQKVEFLVSFYNNEISEKSEIFDDQFSVERPDGSNFTLKIRSTKLEDSAMYFCASRNDGEGYGYTFGSGTRLTVV.

This clone appeared a few times. The chain employs TRBV29-1 and TRBJ1-2, with TRBD1 identical over 10 bases. In germline, CDR1 is SQVTM, CDR2 ANQGSEA. V gave up 6 bases and J gave up 8 bases; unmatched junction bases: 6. The CDR3 contains 12 residues. The CDR3 DNA is TGCAGCGTGGTGGGGACAGGGGAAGGCTACACCTTC. It specifies CSVVGTGEGYTF.

The table lists this clone with a few counts. This rearrangement joins TRBV9 to TRBJ2-1, with 7 bases lining up with TRBD2. The J segment lost 6 bases and the V segment lost 4 bases, leaving 16 bases of the junction unmatched. CDR1 SGDLS and CDR2 YYNGEE come from the germline V gene. The CDR3 runs to 17 residues. In DNA, the CDR3 is TGTGCCAGCAGCCCCTTTAGTGGCCTAGCGGCCGTCAATGAGCAGTTCTTC. Protein sequence: CASSPFSGLAAVNEQFF.

With respect to this clone: The junction departs from germline at one end; a sequencing error may be responsible. This rearrangement joins TRBV13 to TRBJ2-1; TRBD2 agrees at 13 bases. The CDR3 totals 15 residues. Looked up from germline, CDR1 is PRHDT and CDR2 is FYEKMQ (reference sequence). The CDR3 DNA follows: TGTGCCAGCAGCCTAGGACTAGCGGGAGTCGGAGAGCAGTTCTTC. Translation: CASSLGLAGVGEQFF.

The chain combines TRBV5-6 with TRBJ2-7, with 11 bases lining up with TRBD2. The germline CDR1 and CDR2 sequences are SGHDT and YYEEEE. The CDR3 spans 17 residues. With 1 base clipped from V and 0 bases from J, the junction kept 6 bases outside the gene matches. CDR3 region: CASSLHLAGGYSYEQYF. As DNA, the CDR3 is TGTGCCAGCAGCTTGCATCTAGCGGGGGGCTACTCCTACGAGCAGTACTTC.

The CDR3: CASSFTGGDEAFF. CDR3 nucleotides: TGTGCCAGCAGTTTTACAGGGGGCGATGAAGCTTTCTTT. The V call is TRBV6-5, the J call TRBJ1-1, with 9 positions matching TRBD1. V lost 4 bases and J lost 7; bases outside the gene matches: 4. The CDR3 sequence is 13 residues long. Germline V gene lookup returns CDR1 MNHEY and CDR2 SVGAGI.

The chain is built from TRBV19 and TRBJ2-2; 8 nucleotides match TRBD2. The germline V gene encodes CDR1 LNHDA and CDR2 SQIVND (reference sequence). The CDR3 covers 13 residues. J gave up 6 bases and V 11 bases, and 8 bases lay outside the gene matches. CDR3 in amino acids: CASSAGGSGELFF. The CDR3 DNA is TGTGCCTCATCGGCGGGGGGTTCCGGGGAGCTGTTTTTT.

In its sample, this clone was seen a few times. The rearrangement links TRBV28 to TRBJ1-4, with 9 nucleotides matching TRBD1. Germline lookup yields CDR1 MDHEN and CDR2 SYDVKM. The length of the CDR3 is 14 residues. The trim removed 8 bases at V and 6 bases at J, leaving 7 bases unmatched. The CDR3 sequence: CASWTGAGDEKLFF. DNA of the CDR3: TGTGCCAGCTGGACAGGGGCGGGCGATGAAAAACTGTTTTTT. Supplemented by reference TRBV28 and TRBJ1-4, the full variable domain reads DVKVTQSSRYLVKRTGEKVFLECVQDMDHENMFWYRQDPGLGLRLIYFSYDVKMKEKGDIPEGYSVSREKKERFSLILESASTNQTSMYLCASWTGAGDEKLFFGSGTQLSVL.